This TCR beta chain was profiled in a study of Ad26.COV2.S vaccination and SARS-CoV-2 variants. The overall study: Ad26.COV2.S was injected intramuscularly once or twice, 56 days apart.

Some clones are missing from TCRdb's copy, which holds only in-frame ones; the method was immunoSEQ multiplex PCR. Seen here are more than 300,000 clones, around 81% observed once, and the top ten hold 2.1%. Study-wide results and limits: Substantial response breadth was reportedly seen for spike-specific CD8+ and CD4+ T cells after vaccination. Analyses of TCR breadth and depth may have underestimated total T cell responses. Breadth of non-spike TCRs did not differ between vaccinees and placebo recipients.

Stated treatment: roughly 19 received Ad26.COV2.S at low or high dose, single or two shots; about 5 received placebo; per-sample allocation not given. Specimens were obtained on day 63 following the first vaccine or placebo injection. Regarding this clone: Its target is unknown.

The sequence came from a person between 18 and 59 years old who received the Ad26.COV2.S COVID-19 vaccine or a placebo. The sample here was peripheral blood, taken in a trial of Ad26.COV2.S vaccine versus placebo.

The CDR3 coding sequence is TGTGCCAGCAGTTCTCACTTCTCCCCTAGCGGGGGTTCTACCGAGCAGTACTTC. The encoded protein is CASSSHFSPSGGSTEQYF. The chain has TRBV28 and TRBJ2-7; 10 positions match TRBD2. Losses at the gene ends were 4 bases for V and 6 bases for J; bases not matched to a gene: 18. This CDR3 has 18 residues. Germline V gene sequence: CDR1 MDHEN, CDR2 SYDVKM. The entire variable domain, with the rest obtained from reference TRBV28 and TRBJ2-7, is as follows: DVKVTQSSRYLVKRTGEKVFLECVQDMDHENMFWYRQDPGLGLRLIYFSYDVKMKEKGDIPEGYSVSREKKERFSLILESASTNQTSMYLCASSSHFSPSGGSTEQYFGPGTRLTVT.